Each of the 20 T cell receptor beta chains below was sequenced from the same sample in a study of vaccination and CD4 T cells after COVID-19. Treatment described: approximately nine-day PBMC culture with coronavirus spike peptide pools or control peptides (ViraFEST assay). Sequencing of cultured CD4+ T cell DNA used the Oncomine TCR Beta short-read assay. TCRdb re-analysed the PCR reads in MiXCR, keeping a single row per CDR3 protein. The repertoire holds about 11,000 distinct CDR3 sequences, with approximately 40% as singletons. What these receptors recognize is not known. Material: CD4+ T cells from blood, cultured in vitro. Source of these receptors: a human donor who had recovered from COVID-19.

V usage is TRBV18 and J usage is TRBJ2-5, with 11 bases matching TRBD2. The CDR3 sequence is 18 residues long. V shed 3 bases, J shed 2 bases, and the junction held 11 bases outside the gene matches. The germline V gene encodes CDR1 KGHSH and CDR2 LQKENI. The CDR3 loop reads CASSPNSLLAGGQETQYF. The DNA for the CDR3 is TGTGCCAGCTCACCTAACTCTCTCCTAGCGGGGGGACAAGAGACCCAGTACTTC.

This clonotype was seen just once. The J gene is TRBJ2-5, the V gene TRBV2; either TRBD1 or TRBD2 may fit D (5 bases each). The CDR3 length is 17 residues. Germline CDR1 SNHLY, CDR2 FYNNEI. Trimming took off 6 bases at V and 5 bases at J, with 25 bases between the two ends. The CDR3 loop reads CASRGGASNSGGETQYF. DNA of the CDR3: TGTGCCAGCAGGGGTGGGGCCAGCAACTCCGGCGGGGAGACCCAGTACTTC.

The CDR3 loop is CASRRYGTSEETQYF. The CDR3 DNA follows: TGTGCCAGCAGGCGTTACGGGACTAGCGAAGAGACCCAGTACTTC. This chain connects TRBV27 to TRBJ2-5; 10 positions agree with TRBD2. The CDR3 is 15 residues long. The junction had 7 bases not matched to a gene; V was cut back by 6 bases and J by 3 bases. Germline V gene sequence: CDR1 MNHEY, CDR2 SMNVEV (reference sequence).

This clonotype came up a few times. The chain uses TRBV6-1 and TRBJ1-1, with D maybe TRBD1 (6 bases). The germline CDR1 and CDR2 sequences are MNHNS and SASEGT. V dropped 2 bases and J dropped 10 bases, with 20 bases sitting between them. This CDR3 is built from 15 residues. DNA of the CDR3: TGTGCCAGCAGTGAACTCGTGGGGGGCGCGGGGAGAGCTTTCTTT. Residues: CASSELVGGAGRAFF.

The chain employs TRBV19 and TRBJ1-1; 9 positions match TRBD1. The V gene's germline CDR1 is LNHDA and CDR2 SQIVND (reference sequence). The J segment lost 11 bases and the V segment lost 5 bases, leaving 12 bases of the junction unmatched. CDR3 length equals 14 residues. In nucleotides, the CDR3 is TGTGCCAGTAGTGCACGGGCCGGGACAGGGATTGCTTTCTTT. Its translation is CASSARAGTGIAFF.

The rearrangement joins TRBV20-1 to TRBJ2-1; TRBD2 matches 9 bases. Germline trimming cut 6 bases from V and 7 bases from J; bases unmatched to any gene: 13. Per the germline V gene, CDR1 is DFQATT and CDR2 is SNEGSKA (reference sequence). The CDR3 is made up of 15 amino acids. CDR3 nucleotides: TGCAGTGCCCCCAGGCCCGCGGGAGGGGCTAATGAGCAGTTCTTC. Its protein is CSAPRPAGGANEQFF.

The J gene is TRBJ1-5, the V gene TRBV20-1; 11 bases agree with TRBD1. The CDR3 totals 16 residues. Germline V CDR1 and CDR2: DFQATT, SNEGSKA (reference sequence). Trimming at V came to 5 bases and at J to 0 bases, leaving 6 bases not matched to a gene. CDR3 sequence: CSAWTGGSGSNQPQHF. CDR3 in DNA: TGCAGTGCTTGGACAGGGGGCTCGGGTAGCAATCAGCCCCAGCATTTT.

The chain links TRBV15 to TRBJ1-1; D ambiguous. The CDR3 covers 14 residues. Germline loops: CDR1 LNHNV, CDR2 YYDKDF (reference sequence). V lost 0 bases and J 8 bases, leaving 13 bases between the germline ends. CDR3 coding DNA: TGTGCCACCAGCAGAGATCCCGGACGGTCCGAAGCTTTCTTT. It codes for CATSRDPGRSEAFF.

The gene calls are TRBV11-3 and TRBJ2-5; D might be TRBD1 (5 bases). Trimming stripped 1 base from V and 1 base from J, with 7 bases between. CDR3 length: 14 amino acids. The germline CDR1 and CDR2 sequences are SGHNT and YENEEA. Here the CDR3 reads CASSLGGSQETQYF. Written as DNA, the CDR3 is TGTGCCAGCAGCTTAGGGGGCAGCCAAGAGACCCAGTACTTC.

The rearrangement joins TRBV6-1 to TRBJ1-1; tentative D call: TRBD1 (5 bases). CDR3 size: 12 residues. Germline CDR1 MNHNS, CDR2 SASEGT. CDR3 sequence (DNA): TGTGCAGTGAGGGGAGGGAGAACTGAAGCTTTCTTT. Translating it yields CAVRGGRTEAFF.

V and J are TRBV2 and TRBJ2-2, with D possibly being TRBD1 (6 bases). The CDR3 consists of 15 residues. Germline values: CDR1 SNHLY, CDR2 FYNNEI. V was trimmed by 5 bases and J by 4 bases, leaving 14 bases between them. In DNA, the CDR3 is TGTGCCAGCAGTAGACAGGAGTCGACCACCGGGGAGCTGTTTTTT. Its translation: CASSRQESTTGELFF.

The chain couples TRBV20-1 to TRBJ1-1; no clear D. Trimming left V 3 bases short and J 3 bases short, with 14 bases between. The CDR3 has 14 amino acids. CDR1 DFQATT and CDR2 SNEGSKA come from the germline V gene (reference sequence). CDR3 sequence (DNA): TGCAGTGCTAGCTCGTCGGGAGGGTACACTGAAGCTTTCTTT. Its protein product is CSASSSGGYTEAFF.

The V and J genes are TRBV28 and TRBJ2-5, with 7 bases fitting TRBD1. Germline V CDR1 and CDR2: MDHEN, SYDVKM. The CDR3 spans 12 residues. V trimming: 6 bases; J trimming: 5 bases; junction bases outside the gene matches: 3. The CDR3 spells CASRTGWETQYF. The CDR3 DNA is TGTGCCAGCAGGACAGGGTGGGAGACCCAGTACTTC.

The gene calls are TRBV24-1 and TRBJ2-1; 12 bases agree with TRBD2. The CDR3 has 18 amino acids. Looked up from germline, CDR1 is KGHDR and CDR2 is SFDVKD. V was clipped by 5 bases and J by 4 bases; unmatched bases: 11. CDR3 region: CATSGLAGGPGTYNEQFF. The CDR3 coding sequence is TGTGCCACCAGTGGGCTAGCGGGAGGGCCGGGGACGTACAATGAGCAGTTCTTC.

This chain uses TRBV7-9 with TRBJ2-5, with D possibly being TRBD2 (6 bases). This CDR3 contains 15 residues. Germline V gives CDR1 SEHNR, CDR2 FQNEAQ (reference sequence). The V and J ends lost 2 bases and 0 bases respectively, with 10 bases between them. This chain's CDR3 is CASSLFRDYQETQYF. In DNA, the CDR3 is TGTGCCAGCAGCTTATTCCGGGACTACCAAGAGACCCAGTACTTC.

This clonotype was recorded a few times. This sequence joins TRBV20-1 and TRBJ1-2; no definite D call. The CDR3 loop spans 14 amino acids. V shed 0 bases and J shed 4 bases, with 12 bases lying between them. Germline CDR1 is DFQATT and CDR2 is SNEGSKA (reference sequence). CDR3 nucleotides: TGCAGTGCTAGAGAAGCCGCCCGCTTCTATGGCTACACCTTC. Translated, it gives CSAREAARFYGYTF.

This clonotype appeared a single time. The rearrangement uses TRBV28 and TRBJ1-2, with D maybe TRBD1 (6 bases). This CDR3 has 18 residues. Per germline, CDR1 MDHEN and CDR2 SYDVKM. V lost 7 bases and J lost 0, with 24 bases in between. The CDR3 protein is CASNPQGLGALANYGYTF. DNA for the CDR3: TGTGCCAGCAACCCCCAGGGGTTGGGAGCCTTAGCTAACTATGGCTACACCTTC.

This chain connects TRBV7-9 to TRBJ1-2; tentative D call: TRBD1 (5 bases). Trimming pared 5 bases from V and 4 bases from J, leaving 8 bases between. The germline V gene has CDR1 SEHNR and CDR2 FQNEAQ (reference sequence). CDR3 length: 12 amino acids. CDR3 sequence (DNA): TGTGCCAGCAGCCCCCAGGGCTATGGCTACACCTTC. This gives the protein CASSPQGYGYTF. The full variable domain, with the rest looked up from reference TRBV7-9 and TRBJ1-2, is DTGVSQNPRHKITKRGQNVTFRCDPISEHNRLYWYRQTLGQGPEFLTYFQNEAQLEKSRLLSDRFSAERPKGSFSTLEIQRTEQGDSAMYLCASSPQGYGYTFGSGTRLTVV.

The chain carries TRBV4-3 and TRBJ2-4, with a tentative D call TRBD2 (6 bases). The CDR3 runs 13 residues. Trimming removed 0 bases at V and 11 bases at J, with 11 bases between. The germline V gene encodes CDR1 LGHNA and CDR2 YSLEER. The CDR3 here is CASSQDTGAVQYF. CDR3 bases: TGCGCCAGCAGCCAAGATACGGGAGCCGTTCAGTACTTC.

This chain uses TRBV7-2 with TRBJ2-7; weak D call: TRBD1 (5 bases). The germline CDR1 and CDR2 sequences are SGHTA and FQGNSA. Trimming shortened V by 5 bases and J by 3 bases, and 17 bases separated the two germline ends. The CDR3 totals 15 residues. The CDR3 nucleotides are TGTGCCAGCAGCCTTGTAGGGGAAGGAAGCTACGAGCAGTACTTC. It encodes CASSLVGEGSYEQYF.